This T cell receptor beta chain was recorded in a study of post-analysis software for immune sequencing data (dated by TCRdb to between 2014 and 2016). As for the study more broadly: The recorded disease courses included relapsing-remitting, secondary progressive and progressive-relapsing multiple sclerosis, and some patients had no subtype annotation. The multiple sclerosis patient repertoires were compared with 11 previously published healthy control repertoires from donors aged 6 to 25 years. A subset of samples was prepared in parallel using single-end sample barcoding, then pooled and co-amplified after Illumina adapter ligation.

TCR beta repertoires were profiled from peripheral blood of more than ten young patients with multiple sclerosis to demonstrate the VDJtools post-analysis software. The patients with multiple sclerosis were children and adolescents between roughly 6 and 15 years of age. Results the study describes overall, beyond this receptor: Patients showed significantly higher frequencies than controls for several TRBV segments, among them TRBV5-6, TRBV5-1 and TRBV20-1. The multiple sclerosis patient group was slightly younger than the control group. Multiple sclerosis patients had significantly lower normalized Chao1 diversity than controls, a result that suggests substantial peripheral T-cell clonal expansion. Direct clustering with F measure showed strong co-clustering of samples prepared in the same batch, prompting a batch-effect correction.

Remarks on this clonotype: No antigen is known for it. No per-base quality is available; no much larger clone lies one base away.

The receptor library was made with PCR. The sequencing machine was an Illumina HiSeq 2500. Unique molecular identifiers were incorporated into TCR beta cDNA libraries to reduce PCR and sequencing biases. Approximately 500,000 cDNA molecules were obtained per 1 to 10 million input T cells, so each molecule approximated one T cell. The patient libraries were prepared and sequenced using the same protocol as the earlier healthy control dataset. Samples belonging to the same batch were prepared together, multiplexed and sequenced on a shared HiSeq lane. The study's processing was this. Raw barcoded reads were processed with MIGEC, and single-read molecular identifier groups were discarded before consensus assembly and CDR3 extraction. VDJtools was used for post-analysis of the clonotype tables, and diversity was normalized by down-sampling every dataset to the size of the smallest sample. In repertoire overlap clustering, CDR3 amino acid sequences, but not nucleotide sequences, were matched to correct batch-related cross-sample contamination. Using fastp trimming at Q25 and MiXCR clonotype assembly, TCRdb reanalyzed the public sequencing data and kept in-frame beta chains. When rows share a CDR3 protein, they turn into one entry using the most common DNA and genes. These V and J calls are TCRdb output, not the study's own analysis. Counted in this sample were about 810,000 distinct CDR3 sequences; 53% of them appeared once. Approximately 4.3% of the sample rests with the top ten.

The germline V gene encodes CDR1 LNHNV and CDR2 YYDKDF (reference sequence). Trimmed from V: 4 bases; trimmed from J: 4 bases; junction bases lacking a gene match: 11. The CDR3 runs 16 residues from the cysteine to the phenylalanine. The only DNA kept is the CDR3, 48 bases in frame from the first base. The chain is assembled from TRBV15 and TRBJ2-3, and 7 junctional nucleotides match TRBD1. Specimen: blood. This clonotype originated in a girl aged 5-17 years with multiple sclerosis. This receptor has the CDR3 CATSNTGVTVADTQYF. The nucleotides read TGTGCCACCAGCAATACAGGGGTAACGGTCGCAGATACGCAGTATTTT.